The following is a TCR beta chain sequence with its context. This sample was taken from a study of PD-1 blockade in mismatch repair-deficient tumors. The V gene's germline CDR1 is SGHAT and CDR2 FQNNGV. V was shortened by 5 bases and J by 10 bases, with 18 bases between the two germline ends. CDR3 length equals 14 residues. All patients were mismatch repair deficient, assessed by either PCR or immunohistochemistry. TCRs were sequenced from a few patients responding to pembrolizumab. Produced via immunoSEQ multiplex PCR; TCRdb's table is partial and in-frame only. Found here are more than 95,000 clones, about 88% of them singletons; the top ten hold approximately 13%.

The specimen was peripheral blood, collected 44 weeks after starting pembrolizumab. The rearrangement uses TRBV11-2 and TRBJ2-1; D perhaps matches TRBD1 (5 bases). The origin of this receptor is an adult with mismatch repair-deficient cancer. For the CDR3, the DNA is TGTGCCAGCAGCCAAGGGTTGACTGGGGCCGAGCAGTTCTTC. This translates into CASSQGLTGAEQFF.